These 15 T cell receptor beta chains were all obtained from the same sample, sequenced in a study of shared clonotypes between healthy human individuals. The naive CD8 population came from CD45RO-negative cells selected for CCR7, without terminally differentiated effector memory CD45RA+ cells. Data came from immunoSEQ multiplex PCR; TCRdb stores just in-frame clones and leaves some out. This repertoire shows around 2,000,000 clones, just under 95% found once; its top ten account for 1.2%. Sequencing was performed on naive CD8+ T cells sorted from blood. Receptors were obtained from a man aged 18 to 29 in good health.

The rearrangement joins TRBV6-4 to TRBJ2-3; 8 bases fit TRBD2. The germline CDR1 and CDR2 sequences are MRHNA and SNTAGT. CDR3 length equals 14 residues. Trimming took 0 bases from V and 4 from J; bases not matched to a gene: 0. The CDR3 reads CASSDSAGADTQYF. The CDR3, as DNA: TGTGCCAGCAGTGACTCAGCGGGGGCAGATACGCAGTATTTT.

A note on this clone: This CDR3 is also generated by other DNA sequences in the sample. The rearrangement links TRBV9 to TRBJ2-7; D remains unclear. This CDR3 has 14 amino acids. The germline V gene encodes CDR1 SGDLS and CDR2 YYNGEE. Trimming left V 0 bases short and J 2 bases short, with 9 bases between. The CDR3 protein is CASSVEDGPYEQYF. The CDR3 nucleotides read TGTGCCAGCAGCGTAGAGGACGGACCCTACGAGCAGTACTTC. The variable domain in full, with the rest retrieved from reference TRBV9 and TRBJ2-7, is DSGVTQTPKHLITATGQRVTLRCSPRSGDLSVYWYQQSLDQGLQFLIQYYNGEERAKGNILERFSAQQFPDLHSELNLSSLELGDSALYFCASSVEDGPYEQYFGPGTRLTVT.

This sequence joins TRBV9 and TRBJ2-7; 8 nucleotides line up with TRBD1. The germline V gene has CDR1 SGDLS and CDR2 YYNGEE. The CDR3 covers 15 residues. The V segment lost 1 base and the J segment 5 bases; nucleotides outside the gene matches: 8. CDR3 sequence reads: CASSVMGRGRDEQYF. CDR3 bases: TGTGCCAGCAGCGTAATGGGCAGGGGGCGAGACGAGCAGTACTTC.

The chain employs TRBV4-3 and TRBJ2-5; D tentatively reads TRBD1 or TRBD2 (5 bases each). Germline-derived CDR1 and CDR2 are LGHNA and YSLEER. Trimming cost V 0 bases and J 6 bases, with 14 bases left between them. The CDR3 consists of 15 residues. CDR3 DNA: TGCGCCAGCAGCCAAGATATGGGGGTAGTCAAGACCCAGTACTTC. Translating gives CASSQDMGVVKTQYF.

The chain carries TRBV6-5 and TRBJ1-4; D is possibly TRBD1 (5 bases). Looked up from germline, CDR1 is MNHEY and CDR2 is SVGAGI. Trimming left V 2 bases short and J 8 bases short, with 9 bases between. The CDR3 runs to 13 residues. The CDR3 DNA is TGTGCCAGCAGTTACAGGGCAGGGGAAAAACTGTTTTTT. Translation: CASSYRAGEKLFF.

The chain carries TRBV28 and TRBJ1-5, with TRBD1 as a possible D gene (6 bases). CDR1 and CDR2 from the germline V gene are MDHEN and SYDVKM. V lost 4 bases and J lost 4, with 11 bases in between. This CDR3 contains 14 residues. DNA of the CDR3: TGTGCCAGCAGTTCCCTGGACAGAAATCAGCCCCAGCATTTT. It yields the protein CASSSLDRNQPQHF.

This sequence joins TRBV7-2 and TRBJ2-3; D gene ambiguous. The germline CDR1 and CDR2 sequences are SGHTA and FQGNSA. This CDR3 spans 13 amino acids. The V and J ends lost 3 bases and 1 base respectively, with 5 bases between them. CDR3 loop: CASSLERTDTQYF. The CDR3 coding sequence is TGTGCCAGCAGCTTGGAACGCACAGATACGCAGTATTTT.

The chain combines TRBV19 with TRBJ1-5, with TRBD1 matching over 9 bases. The V gene end was trimmed by 3 bases and the J gene end by 1 base; junction bases not matched to a gene: 4. Germline-derived CDR1 and CDR2 are LNHDA and SQIVND (reference sequence). CDR3 length equals 16 residues. CDR3 loop: CASSMFTGGSNQPQHF. CDR3 sequence (DNA): TGTGCCAGTAGTATGTTCACAGGGGGCAGCAATCAGCCCCAGCATTTT.

The table lists this clone with a count of one. The gene calls are TRBV5-1 and TRBJ2-7; 13 bases align to TRBD2. V lost 4 bases to trimming and J lost 1 base; unmatched junction nucleotides: 5. The germline gives CDR1 SGHRS, CDR2 YFSETQ. The CDR3 spans 16 residues. DNA for the CDR3: TGCGCCAGCAGCCCCTGGACTAGCGGGGGATCCTACGAGCAGTACTTC. Amino acids: CASSPWTSGGSYEQYF.

As to this clone: Other DNA sequences in the same sample also yield this CDR3. The rearrangement links TRBV5-6 to TRBJ2-7, with TRBD1 matching 7 bases. Losses at the gene ends were 3 bases for V and 2 bases for J; bases not matched to a gene: 2. The CDR3 is 13 amino acids. In germline, CDR1 is SGHDT, CDR2 YYEEEE. This CDR3 is CASSSDRAYEQYF. CDR3 coding DNA: TGTGCCAGCAGCTCCGACAGGGCCTACGAGCAGTACTTC.

This clone has just one count. The chain has TRBV15 and TRBJ2-2, with a tentative D call TRBD2 (5 bases). The germline CDR1 and CDR2 sequences are LNHNV and YYDKDF (reference sequence). Trimming stripped 3 bases from V and 7 bases from J, with 9 bases between. This CDR3 is 13 amino acids long. This CDR3 reads CATSSTEGGELFF. The DNA for the CDR3 is TGTGCCACCAGCAGTACCGAGGGCGGGGAGCTGTTTTTT.

The chain has TRBV6-4 and TRBJ2-7; the D gene is possibly TRBD2 (6 bases). Germline CDR1 is MRHNA and CDR2 is SNTAGT. The V end lost 11 bases, the J end lost 3 bases, and 17 bases lay between the germline ends. This CDR3 contains 13 residues. Here the CDR3 DNA reads TGTGCCTGCCCGTGGGGACTTCTCTACGAGCAGTACTTC. Translation: CACPWGLLYEQYF.

J is TRBJ1-2 and V is TRBV6-1; D is ambiguous. V lost 2 bases and J lost 5, with 12 bases in between. The CDR3 extends over 14 amino acids. Germline V gives CDR1 MNHNS, CDR2 SASEGT. CDR3 nucleotide sequence: TGTGCCAGCAGTGAAATCGGAGAGGCGTATGGCTACACCTTC. Protein product: CASSEIGEAYGYTF.

The chain employs TRBV7-2 and TRBJ2-7; a possible D gene is TRBD1 (6 bases). The germline gives CDR1 SGHTA, CDR2 FQGNSA. Trimming shortened V by 1 base and J by 4 bases, and 11 bases separated the two germline ends. This CDR3 region has 14 residues. In DNA, the CDR3 is TGTGCCAGCAGCTTAGAGGGGACACCATACGAGCAGTACTTC. Its translation is CASSLEGTPYEQYF.

The V call is TRBV12-5, the J call TRBJ1-1, with D uncertain. The length of the CDR3 is 14 residues. In germline, CDR1 is LGHNT, CDR2 FRNRAP. V dropped 5 bases and J dropped 1 base, with 11 bases sitting between them. CDR3 nucleotide sequence: TGTGCTAGTGGTCTGGGGTGGGGGAACACTGAAGCTTTCTTT. Protein: CASGLGWGNTEAFF.